These 30 T cell receptor beta chains originate from one sample sequenced in a study of blood T cell repertoires in COVID-19. Method: immunoSEQ multiplex PCR; TCRdb's copy keeps in-frame clones and lacks some. This table holds just over 650,000 clones, more than 80% found once. Sequencing input: peripheral blood. These receptors were obtained from a woman younger than 30 with acute or convalescent COVID-19.

This clone turned up a few times. This chain links TRBV4-1 with TRBJ1-2; 11 positions match TRBD1. The V and J ends lost 0 bases and 5 bases, in that order; junction bases with no gene match: 8. Germline lookup yields CDR1 MGHRA and CDR2 YSYEKL. There are 17 residues in the CDR3. The CDR3 loop reads CASSQDRSGQGAYGYTF. CDR3 in DNA: TGCGCCAGCAGCCAAGATCGGTCCGGACAGGGGGCTTATGGCTACACCTTC.

In regard to this clone: One junction end disagrees with the germline gene, perhaps due to a read error. The CDR3 DNA reads TGTGCCAGCAGCGTAGCCGGGCAGGGCGAGACCCAGTACTTC. Encoded protein: CASSVAGQGETQYF. The V call is TRBV7-6, the J call TRBJ2-5; tentative D call: TRBD1 (5 bases). The V gene's germline CDR1 is SGHVS and CDR2 FNYEAQ. This CDR3 region has 14 residues.

The J gene is TRBJ2-7, the V gene TRBV12-3 or TRBV12-4; D possibly corresponds to TRBD1 (5 bases). Between the trimmed V and J ends, which lost 10 bases and 2 bases, there was a span of 15 bases. This CDR3 is 13 amino acids long. The CDR3 coding sequence is TGTGCCATTCGAAGAAGGGGTGCCTACGAGCAGTACTTC. It encodes CAIRRRGAYEQYF.

This sequence joins TRBV18 and TRBJ2-3; D is possibly TRBD1 (5 bases). The CDR3 covers 16 residues. Trimming cost V 3 bases and J 0 bases, with 13 bases left between them. Germline CDR1 reads KGHSH; CDR2 reads LQKENI. CDR3 coding DNA: TGTGCCAGCTCACCCTCTGACAGCTCTAGCACAGATACGCAGTATTTT. As protein: CASSPSDSSSTDTQYF.

This chain connects TRBV3-1 (or the pseudogene TRBV3-2) to TRBJ2-2, with a weak D call TRBD1 (6 bases). The CDR3 has 14 residues. The V gene lost 1 base and the J gene lost 7 bases, with 10 bases spanning the gap. The germline gives CDR1 LGHDT, CDR2 YNNKEL (reference sequence). DNA for the CDR3: TGTGCCAGCAGCCAAGGTCGGACAGACGGGGAGCTGTTTTTT. Translation: CASSQGRTDGELFF.

Points on this clone: At the DNA level, this CDR3 is encoded by other sequences in the same sample as well. V usage is TRBV4-1 and J usage is TRBJ1-1, with D unresolved. The CDR3 has 11 amino acids. With 3 bases removed from V and 5 bases from J, the gap between germline ends came to 4 bases. In germline, CDR1 is MGHRA, CDR2 YSYEKL. The CDR3 spells CASSHYTEAFF. The CDR3, as DNA: TGCGCCAGCAGCCACTATACTGAAGCTTTCTTT.

This clone was seen a handful of times. The V call is TRBV2, the J call TRBJ1-2, with D possibly TRBD1 on 5 matching bases. CDR1 and CDR2 (germline): SNHLY, FYNNEI. Trimming removed 3 bases at V and 2 bases at J, with 10 bases between. The CDR3 is made up of 14 amino acids. CDR3 in amino acids: CASSEYGANYGYTF. CDR3 bases: TGTGCCAGCAGTGAGTATGGGGCGAACTATGGCTACACCTTC.

V usage is TRBV19 and J usage is TRBJ2-1, with D possibly matching TRBD2 (5 bases). CDR1 is LNHDA, CDR2 SQIVND, per germline (reference sequence). CDR3 size: 16 residues. V dropped 7 bases and J dropped 0 bases, with 16 bases sitting between them. CDR3 loop: CASIPSGPSSYNEQFF. DNA of the CDR3: TGTGCCAGTATTCCAAGCGGTCCTAGCTCCTACAATGAGCAGTTCTTC.

The chain uses TRBV5-1 and TRBJ2-3; 11 nucleotides match TRBD1. Germline trimming cut 4 bases from V and 3 bases from J; bases unmatched to any gene: 16. The germline V gene has CDR1 SGHRS and CDR2 YFSETQ. This CDR3 contains 19 residues. The CDR3 DNA follows: TGCGCCAGCAGCCTGAATACCGGACAGGGGGCGGTGTGGACAGATACGCAGTATTTT. Translating it yields CASSLNTGQGAVWTDTQYF.

This chain uses TRBV4-3 with TRBJ1-2, with D possibly being TRBD1 (5 bases). CDR1 and CDR2 (germline): LGHNA, YSLEER. The CDR3 length is 14 residues. Trimming stripped 3 bases from V and 7 bases from J, with 15 bases between. This CDR3 reads CASSQGGSWGGYTF. Written as DNA, the CDR3 is TGCGCCAGCAGCCAGGGGGGGTCCTGGGGTGGCTACACCTTC.

The chain couples TRBV11-3 to TRBJ1-5; TRBD1 agrees at 12 bases. This CDR3 contains 20 residues. With V trimmed by 0 bases and J by 0 bases, 9 bases remained unmatched. Germline V gene data show CDR1 as SGHNT and CDR2 as YENEEA. The CDR3 loop is CASSLDGGQGARISNQPQHF. CDR3 in DNA: TGTGCCAGCAGCTTAGATGGGGGACAGGGGGCAAGGATTAGCAATCAGCCCCAGCATTTT. Complete variable domain (other parts from reference TRBV11-3 and TRBJ1-5): EAGVVQSPRYKIIEKKQPVAFWCNPISGHNTLYWYLQNLGQGPELLIRYENEEAVDDSQLPKDRFSAERLKGVDSTLKIQPAELGDSAVYLCASSLDGGQGARISNQPQHFGDGTRLSIL.

In this sample, this clone turned up once. The gene calls are TRBV30 and TRBJ1-6, with a tentative D call TRBD1 (6 bases). The CDR3 length is 15 residues. With 4 bases removed from V and 7 bases from J, the gap between germline ends came to 17 bases. Germline V gene lookup returns CDR1 GTSNPN and CDR2 SVGIG (reference sequence). CDR3 bases: TGTGCCTGGAAGATAAACAGGGAAAGAAATTCACCCCTCCACTTT. Protein sequence: CAWKINRERNSPLHF.

This sequence joins TRBV12-5 and TRBJ2-3, with 8 positions matching TRBD2. This CDR3 is 13 amino acids long. V lost 5 bases and J lost 6; bases outside the gene matches: 4. Germline loops: CDR1 LGHNT, CDR2 FRNRAP. CDR3 coding DNA: TGTGCTAGTGGTGCCGGGACTAGGGATACGCAGTATTTT. This gives the protein CASGAGTRDTQYF.

The rearrangement links TRBV29-1 to TRBJ1-1; perhaps TRBD1 as D (5 bases). V lost 7 bases to trimming and J lost 2 bases, with 14 bases between them. This CDR3 is 13 amino acids long. Germline values: CDR1 SQVTM, CDR2 ANQGSEA. This CDR3 is CSAAGRRNTEAFF. The CDR3 DNA follows: TGCAGCGCCGCGGGGCGCAGAAACACTGAAGCTTTCTTT.

This chain uses TRBV9 with TRBJ2-2; perhaps TRBD1 as D (6 bases). Germline values: CDR1 SGDLS, CDR2 YYNGEE. The CDR3 has 17 amino acids. V was shortened by 3 bases and J by 2 bases, with 17 bases between the two germline ends. CDR3 nucleotides: TGTGCCAGCAGCGCTAAACAGGGCCTGCCTAACACCGGGGAGCTGTTTTTT. The encoded protein is CASSAKQGLPNTGELFF.

V usage is TRBV6-2 or TRBV6-3 and J usage is TRBJ2-3; D call uncertain. V lost 2 bases and J lost 2, with 8 bases in between. This CDR3 contains 14 residues. From germline, CDR1 is MNHEY and CDR2 SVGEGT. The CDR3 sequence is CASSYALHTDTQYF. CDR3 nucleotides: TGTGCCAGCAGTTACGCGCTTCACACAGATACGCAGTATTTT.

The chain couples TRBV24-1 to TRBJ2-1, with 7 bases matching TRBD1. V was clipped by 3 bases and J by 1 base; unmatched bases: 11. CDR1 KGHDR and CDR2 SFDVKD come from the germline V gene. The CDR3 consists of 18 residues. CDR3 in amino acids: CATSDTGQLLRSYNEQFF. The DNA for the CDR3 is TGTGCCACCAGTGATACGGGACAGCTATTGAGGTCCTACAATGAGCAGTTCTTC.

V is TRBV18 and J is TRBJ2-1; 11 bases are a match to TRBD1. Germline V gene lookup returns CDR1 KGHSH and CDR2 LQKENI. The CDR3 is 16 residues long. J lost 6 bases, V lost 4 bases, and 8 bases had no gene match. The CDR3 coding sequence is TGTGCCAGCTCACTCAGCCGGGACAGGGGGATCAATGAGCAGTTCTTC. Translated: CASSLSRDRGINEQFF.

The chain combines TRBV9 with TRBJ1-2, with 7 bases aligning to TRBD1. The J segment lost 6 bases and the V segment lost 3 bases, leaving 8 bases of the junction unmatched. This CDR3 is built from 14 residues. Germline lookup yields CDR1 SGDLS and CDR2 YYNGEE. In DNA form, the CDR3 reads TGTGCCAGCAGCGCCCGACAGGGTCGGAATGGCTACACCTTC. As protein: CASSARQGRNGYTF.

The chain uses TRBV29-1 and TRBJ2-3; the D gene is possibly TRBD2 (6 bases). There are 13 residues in the CDR3. Germline-derived CDR1 and CDR2 are SQVTM and ANQGSEA. Trimming stripped 3 bases from V and 2 bases from J, with 9 bases between. CDR3 sequence (DNA): TGCAGCGTTGAGGGGGGTTTCACAGATACGCAGTATTTT. Protein sequence: CSVEGGFTDTQYF.

J is TRBJ2-3 and V is TRBV18; perhaps TRBD2 as D (6 bases). CDR3 length equals 15 residues. Trimming removed 3 bases at V and 3 bases at J, with 13 bases between. The germline V gene has CDR1 KGHSH and CDR2 LQKENI. CDR3 DNA: TGTGCCAGCTCACCCTATCCAGCGGGTACAGATACGCAGTATTTT. Encoded protein: CASSPYPAGTDTQYF.

DNA of the CDR3: TGTGCCAGCAGCCAGGGGACAGGGGCCTATGGCTACACCTTC. Its translation: CASSQGTGAYGYTF. The genes are TRBV3-1 (or the pseudogene TRBV3-2) and TRBJ1-2, with 10 bases fitting TRBD1. V lost 3 bases to trimming and J lost 4 bases; unmatched junction nucleotides: 2. The CDR3 has 14 amino acids. Germline CDR1 is LGHDT and CDR2 is YNNKEL (reference sequence).

Details on this clone: The same CDR3 is also encoded by other DNA sequences in this sample. The rearrangement uses TRBV4-1 and TRBJ1-2; a possible D gene is TRBD1 (5 bases). CDR3 length: 13 amino acids. Trimming stripped 3 bases from V and 1 base from J, with 6 bases between. CDR1 MGHRA and CDR2 YSYEKL come from the germline V gene. CDR3 sequence (DNA): TGCGCCAGCAGCCAGGGACTTAACTATGGCTACACCTTC. Translated, it gives CASSQGLNYGYTF.

The chain employs TRBV6-1 and TRBJ1-2; possibly TRBD1 for D (6 bases). CDR3 length: 15 residues. Per the germline V gene, CDR1 is MNHNS and CDR2 is SASEGT. V gave up 2 bases and J gave up 4 bases, with 14 bases separating them. The CDR3 loop is CASSEPGGGGYGYTF. In DNA, the CDR3 is TGTGCCAGCAGTGAACCGGGGGGAGGGGGCTATGGCTACACCTTC.

This sequence joins TRBV29-1 and TRBJ2-7; TRBD1 is a possible D gene (6 bases). The V end lost 7 bases, the J end lost 3 bases, and 13 bases lay between the germline ends. Germline lookup yields CDR1 SQVTM and CDR2 ANQGSEA. The CDR3 is 12 amino acids. CDR3 bases: TGCAGCGGGCTGGGGGCCAACTACGAGCAGTACTTC. Amino acids: CSGLGANYEQYF.

The V call is TRBV7-9, the J call TRBJ1-2; no firm D call. The CDR3 is made up of 13 amino acids. V was shortened by 3 bases and J by 2 bases, with 7 bases between the two germline ends. The germline CDR1 and CDR2 sequences are SEHNR and FQNEAQ (reference sequence). CDR3 in DNA: TGTGCCAGCAGCTTTACAGAAAACTATGGCTACACCTTC. It yields the protein CASSFTENYGYTF. The whole variable domain, remainder taken from reference TRBV7-9 and TRBJ1-2, is DTGVSQNPRHKITKRGQNVTFRCDPISEHNRLYWYRQTLGQGPEFLTYFQNEAQLEKSRLLSDRFSAERPKGSFSTLEIQRTEQGDSAMYLCASSFTENYGYTFGSGTRLTVV.

The chain links TRBV11-2 to TRBJ2-7; D possibly corresponds to TRBD2 (5 bases). V lost 3 bases and J lost 4, with 7 bases in between. The CDR3 totals 12 residues. Germline CDR1 and CDR2: SGHAT and FQNNGV. Here the CDR3 DNA reads TGTGCCAGCAGCTTGAGGGATTACGAGCAGTACTTC. It translates to CASSLRDYEQYF.

The chain is built from TRBV28 and TRBJ1-2; tentatively, D is TRBD1 (5 bases). V was clipped by 2 bases and J by 1 base, with 8 bases between them. The germline CDR1 and CDR2 sequences are MDHEN and SYDVKM. CDR3 length: 14 amino acids. CDR3: CASSLGALNYGYTF. The DNA of the CDR3 is TGTGCCAGCAGTTTAGGGGCCCTTAACTATGGCTACACCTTC.

As to this clone: The same CDR3 is also encoded by other DNA sequences in this sample. The chain recombines TRBV7-8 with TRBJ2-5; the match to TRBD2 covers 8 bases. The CDR3 is made up of 15 amino acids. Germline CDR1 and CDR2: SGHVS and FQNEAQ. With V trimmed by 3 bases and J by 2 bases, 5 bases remained unmatched. Here the CDR3 DNA reads TGTGCCAGCAGCTTGACCGGGACTAGACAAGAGACCCAGTACTTC. It specifies CASSLTGTRQETQYF. Complete variable domain (other parts from reference TRBV7-8 and TRBJ2-5): GAGVSQSPRYKVAKRGQDVALRCDPISGHVSLFWYQQALGQGPEFLTYFQNEAQLDKSGLPSDRFFAERPEGSVSTLKIQRTQQEDSAVYLCASSLTGTRQETQYFGPGTRLLVL.

The rearrangement links TRBV6-6 to TRBJ1-2; D unclear. CDR1 is MNHNY, CDR2 SVGAGI, per germline (reference sequence). The CDR3 runs 14 residues. The ends were cut back, 2 bases at V and 2 bases at J, with 9 bases in the middle. CDR3 sequence (DNA): TGTGCCAGCAGTTACGCTACGGAGAACTATGGCTACACCTTC. This sequence encodes CASSYATENYGYTF.